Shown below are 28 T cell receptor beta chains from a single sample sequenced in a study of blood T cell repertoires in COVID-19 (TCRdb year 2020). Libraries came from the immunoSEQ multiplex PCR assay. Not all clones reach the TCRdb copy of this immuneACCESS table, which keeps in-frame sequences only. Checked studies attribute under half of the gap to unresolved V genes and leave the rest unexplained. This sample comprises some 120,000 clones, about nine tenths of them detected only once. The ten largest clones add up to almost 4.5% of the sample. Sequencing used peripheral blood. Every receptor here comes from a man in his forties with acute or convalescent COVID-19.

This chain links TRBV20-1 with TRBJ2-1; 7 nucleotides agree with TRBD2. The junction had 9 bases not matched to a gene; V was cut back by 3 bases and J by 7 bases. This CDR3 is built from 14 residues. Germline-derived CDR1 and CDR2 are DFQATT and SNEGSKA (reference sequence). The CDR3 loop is CSASGGRAGNEQFF. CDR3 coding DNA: TGCAGTGCTAGTGGAGGGAGGGCCGGAAATGAGCAGTTCTTC.

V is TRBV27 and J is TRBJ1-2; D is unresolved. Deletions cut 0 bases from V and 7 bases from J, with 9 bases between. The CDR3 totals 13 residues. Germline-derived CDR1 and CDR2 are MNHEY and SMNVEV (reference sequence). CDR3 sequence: CASSLSGYAGYTF. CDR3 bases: TGTGCCAGCAGTTTATCCGGTTATGCTGGCTACACCTTC.

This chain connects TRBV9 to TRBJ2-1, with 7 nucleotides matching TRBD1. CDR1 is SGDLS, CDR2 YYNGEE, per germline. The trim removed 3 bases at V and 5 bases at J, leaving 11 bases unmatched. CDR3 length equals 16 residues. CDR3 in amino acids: CASSAHLLGTDNEQFF. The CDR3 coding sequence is TGTGCCAGCAGCGCGCACCTCCTTGGGACAGACAATGAGCAGTTCTTC.

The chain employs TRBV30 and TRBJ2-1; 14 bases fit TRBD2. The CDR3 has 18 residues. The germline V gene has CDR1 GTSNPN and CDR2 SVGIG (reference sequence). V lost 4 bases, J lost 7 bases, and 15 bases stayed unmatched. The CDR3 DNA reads TGTGCCTGGAATCCCGGGACTAGCGGGAGTACATACCCGAATGAGCAGTTCTTC. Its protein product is CAWNPGTSGSTYPNEQFF.

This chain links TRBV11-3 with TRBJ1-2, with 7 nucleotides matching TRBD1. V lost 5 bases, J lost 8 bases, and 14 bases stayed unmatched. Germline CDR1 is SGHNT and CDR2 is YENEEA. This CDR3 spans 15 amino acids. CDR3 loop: CASSRSTQGEEGYTF. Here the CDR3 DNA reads TGTGCCAGCAGCCGATCGACTCAGGGGGAGGAGGGCTACACCTTC.

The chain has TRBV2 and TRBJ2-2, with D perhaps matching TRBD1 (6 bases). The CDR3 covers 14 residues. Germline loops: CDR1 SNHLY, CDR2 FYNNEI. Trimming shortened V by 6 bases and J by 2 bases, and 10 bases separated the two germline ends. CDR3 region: CASRSGQNTGELFF. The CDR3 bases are TGTGCCAGCAGATCGGGACAAAACACCGGGGAGCTGTTTTTT.

CDR3 in amino acids: CASSLSNRDLEQYF. CDR3 DNA: TGTGCCAGCAGCCTATCCAACAGAGACCTCGAGCAGTACTTC. This chain uses TRBV7-9 with TRBJ2-7; D remains unclear. Trimming removed 5 bases from V and 6 bases from J, with 17 bases in between. CDR1 and CDR2 from the germline V gene are SEHNR and FQNEAQ (reference sequence). The CDR3 is made up of 14 amino acids. Variable domain in full (rest from reference TRBV7-9 and TRBJ2-7): DTGVSQNPRHKITKRGQNVTFRCDPISEHNRLYWYRQTLGQGPEFLTYFQNEAQLEKSRLLSDRFSAERPKGSFSTLEIQRTEQGDSAMYLCASSLSNRDLEQYFGPGTRLTVT.

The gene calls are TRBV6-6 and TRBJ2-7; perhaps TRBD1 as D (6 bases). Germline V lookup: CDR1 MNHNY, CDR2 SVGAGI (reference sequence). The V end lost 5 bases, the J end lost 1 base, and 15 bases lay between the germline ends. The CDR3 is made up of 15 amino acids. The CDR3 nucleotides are TGTGCCAGCAGTAAATGGACAGACCTTTCCTACGAGCAGTACTTC. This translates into CASSKWTDLSYEQYF.

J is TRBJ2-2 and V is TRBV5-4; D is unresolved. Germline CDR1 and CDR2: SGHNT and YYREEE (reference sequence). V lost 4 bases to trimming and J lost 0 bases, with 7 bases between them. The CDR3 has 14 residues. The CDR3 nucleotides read TGTGCCAGCAGCCCAGACACGAACACCGGGGAGCTGTTTTTT. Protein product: CASSPDTNTGELFF.

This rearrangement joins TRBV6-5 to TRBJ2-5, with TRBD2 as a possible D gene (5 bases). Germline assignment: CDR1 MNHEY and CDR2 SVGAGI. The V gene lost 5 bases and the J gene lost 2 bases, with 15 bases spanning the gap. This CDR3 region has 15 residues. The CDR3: CASSTGVTPQETQYF. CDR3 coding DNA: TGTGCCAGCAGTACCGGGGTAACCCCACAAGAGACCCAGTACTTC.

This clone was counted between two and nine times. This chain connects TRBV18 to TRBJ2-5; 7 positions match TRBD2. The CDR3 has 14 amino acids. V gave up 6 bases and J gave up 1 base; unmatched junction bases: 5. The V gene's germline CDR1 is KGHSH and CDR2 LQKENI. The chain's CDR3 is CASSDRTSQETQYF. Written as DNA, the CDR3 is TGTGCCAGCTCGGATCGGACTAGCCAAGAGACCCAGTACTTC.

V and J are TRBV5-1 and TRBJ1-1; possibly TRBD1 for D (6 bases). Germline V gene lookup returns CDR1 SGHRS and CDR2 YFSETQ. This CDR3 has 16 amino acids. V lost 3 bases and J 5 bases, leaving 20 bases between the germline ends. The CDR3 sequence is CASSWGAGTSGTEAFF. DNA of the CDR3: TGCGCCAGCAGCTGGGGAGCCGGGACATCGGGGACTGAAGCTTTCTTT. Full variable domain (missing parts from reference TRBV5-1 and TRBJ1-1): KAGVTQTPRYLIKTRGQQVTLSCSPISGHRSVSWYQQTPGQGLQFLFEYFSETQRNKGNFPGRFSGRQFSNSRSEMNVSTLELGDSALYLCASSWGAGTSGTEAFFGQGTRLTVV.

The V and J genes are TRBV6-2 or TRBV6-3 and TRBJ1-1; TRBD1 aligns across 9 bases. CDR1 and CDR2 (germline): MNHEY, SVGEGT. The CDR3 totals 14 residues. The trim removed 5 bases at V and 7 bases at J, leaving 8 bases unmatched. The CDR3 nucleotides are TGTGCCAGCAGTGACCGGGACAGGGTTAATGAAGCTTTCTTT. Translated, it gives CASSDRDRVNEAFF.

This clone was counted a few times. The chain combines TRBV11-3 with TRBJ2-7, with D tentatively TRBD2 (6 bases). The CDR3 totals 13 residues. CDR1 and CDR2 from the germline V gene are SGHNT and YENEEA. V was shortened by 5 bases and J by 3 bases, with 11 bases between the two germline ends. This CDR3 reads CASSQTSNYEQYF. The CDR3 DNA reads TGTGCCAGCAGCCAAACTAGCAACTACGAGCAGTACTTC.

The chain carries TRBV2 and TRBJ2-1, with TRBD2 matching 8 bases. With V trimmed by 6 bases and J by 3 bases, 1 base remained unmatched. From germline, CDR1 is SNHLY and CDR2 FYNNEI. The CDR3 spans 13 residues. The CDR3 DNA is TGTGCCAGCAGACTAGCGGTCTACAATGAGCAGTTCTTC. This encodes CASRLAVYNEQFF. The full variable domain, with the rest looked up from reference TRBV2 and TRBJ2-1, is EPEVTQTPSHQVTQMGQEVILRCVPISNHLYFYWYRQILGQKVEFLVSFYNNEISEKSEIFDDQFSVERPDGSNFTLKIRSTKLEDSAMYFCASRLAVYNEQFFGPGTRLTVL.

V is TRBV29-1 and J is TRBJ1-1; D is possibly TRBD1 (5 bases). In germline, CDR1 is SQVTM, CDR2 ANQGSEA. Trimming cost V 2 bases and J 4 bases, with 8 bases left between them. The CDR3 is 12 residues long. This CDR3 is CSVEPGGTEAFF. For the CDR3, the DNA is TGCAGCGTTGAACCGGGGGGCACTGAAGCTTTCTTT.

The CDR3 protein is CAWGTGGLDTEAFF. The CDR3 bases are TGTGCCTGGGGGACAGGGGGCTTGGACACTGAAGCTTTCTTT. The chain combines TRBV30 with TRBJ1-1, with TRBD1 identical over 12 bases. Germline assignment: CDR1 GTSNPN and CDR2 SVGIG (reference sequence). The length of the CDR3 is 14 residues. V shed 5 bases and J 3 bases; nucleotides not matched to a gene: 4.

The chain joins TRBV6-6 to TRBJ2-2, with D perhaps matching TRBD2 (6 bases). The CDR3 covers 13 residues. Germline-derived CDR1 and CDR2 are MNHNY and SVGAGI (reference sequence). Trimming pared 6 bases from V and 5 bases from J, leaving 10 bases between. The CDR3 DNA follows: TGTGCCAGCAGCCGGGGACTTACCGGGGAGCTGTTTTTT. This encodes CASSRGLTGELFF.

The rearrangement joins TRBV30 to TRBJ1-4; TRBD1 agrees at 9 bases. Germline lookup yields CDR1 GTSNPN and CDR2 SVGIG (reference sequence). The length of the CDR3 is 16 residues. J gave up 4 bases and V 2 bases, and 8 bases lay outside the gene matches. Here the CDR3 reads CAWSNRRQGDNEKLFF. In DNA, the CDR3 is TGTGCCTGGAGTAACCGACGACAGGGGGATAATGAAAAACTGTTTTTT.

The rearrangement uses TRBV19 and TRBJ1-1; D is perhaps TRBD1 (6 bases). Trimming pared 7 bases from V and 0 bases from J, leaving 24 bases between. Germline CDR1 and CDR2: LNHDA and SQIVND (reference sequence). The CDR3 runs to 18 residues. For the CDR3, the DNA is TGTGCCAGTACCTTAAGGGGGTGGACTTTAAATCTGAACACTGAAGCTTTCTTT. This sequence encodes CASTLRGWTLNLNTEAFF.

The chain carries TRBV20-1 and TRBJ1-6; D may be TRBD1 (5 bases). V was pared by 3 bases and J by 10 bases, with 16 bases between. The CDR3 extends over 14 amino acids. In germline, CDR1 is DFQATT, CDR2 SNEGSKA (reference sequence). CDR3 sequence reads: CSASGGGVVSPLHF. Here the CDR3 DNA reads TGCAGTGCTAGTGGGGGGGGAGTAGTATCACCCCTCCACTTT.

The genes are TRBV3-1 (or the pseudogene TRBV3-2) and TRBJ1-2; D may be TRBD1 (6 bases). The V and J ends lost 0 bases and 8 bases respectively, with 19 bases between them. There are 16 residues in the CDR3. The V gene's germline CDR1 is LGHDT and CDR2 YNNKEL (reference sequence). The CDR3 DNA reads TGTGCCAGCAGCCAAGATACTAGGGGGGGCCGCGGAGGCTACACCTTC. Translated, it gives CASSQDTRGGRGGYTF.

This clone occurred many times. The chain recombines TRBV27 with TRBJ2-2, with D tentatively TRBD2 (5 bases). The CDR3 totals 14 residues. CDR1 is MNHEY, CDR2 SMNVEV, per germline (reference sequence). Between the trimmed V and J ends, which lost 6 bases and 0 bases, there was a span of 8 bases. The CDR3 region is CASRDGTNTGELFF. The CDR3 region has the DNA TGTGCCAGCAGGGACGGGACGAACACCGGGGAGCTGTTTTTT.

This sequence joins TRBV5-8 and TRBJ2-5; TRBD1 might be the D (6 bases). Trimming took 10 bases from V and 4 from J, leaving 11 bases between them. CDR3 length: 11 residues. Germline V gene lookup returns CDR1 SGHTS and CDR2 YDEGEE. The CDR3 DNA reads TGTGCCCAGGGGACACCAGAGACCCAGTACTTC. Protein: CAQGTPETQYF. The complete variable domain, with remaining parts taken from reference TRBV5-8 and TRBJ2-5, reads EAGVTQSPTHLIKTRGQQATLRCSPISGHTSVYWYQQALGLGLQFLLWYDEGEERNRGNFPPRFSGRQFPNYSSELNVNALELEDSALYLCAQGTPETQYFGPGTRLLVL.

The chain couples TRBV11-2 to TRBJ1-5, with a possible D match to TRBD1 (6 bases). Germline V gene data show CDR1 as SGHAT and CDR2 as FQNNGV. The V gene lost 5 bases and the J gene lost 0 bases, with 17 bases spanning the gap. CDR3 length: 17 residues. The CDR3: CASSLRQGQYSNQPQHF. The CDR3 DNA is TGTGCCAGCAGCCTACGACAAGGACAGTATAGCAATCAGCCCCAGCATTTT.

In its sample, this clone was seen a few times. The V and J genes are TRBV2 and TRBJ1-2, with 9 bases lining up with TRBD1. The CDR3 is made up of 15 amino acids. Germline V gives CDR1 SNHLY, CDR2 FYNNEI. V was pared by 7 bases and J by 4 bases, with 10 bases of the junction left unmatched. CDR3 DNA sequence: TGTGCCAGCACCAGGGGACAGGGTCGTGCCTATGGCTACACCTTC. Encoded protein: CASTRGQGRAYGYTF.

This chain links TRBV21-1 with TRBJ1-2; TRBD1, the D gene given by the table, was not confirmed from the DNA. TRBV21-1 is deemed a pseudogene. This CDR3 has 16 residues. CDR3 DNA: TGTGCCAGCAGCAAAGGGAGGGGACAGGGGAGCTATGGCTACACCTTC. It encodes CASSKGRGQGSYGYTF.

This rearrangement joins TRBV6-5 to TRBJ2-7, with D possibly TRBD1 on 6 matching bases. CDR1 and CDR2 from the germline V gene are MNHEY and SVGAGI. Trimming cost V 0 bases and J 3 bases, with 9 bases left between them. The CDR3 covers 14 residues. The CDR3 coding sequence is TGTGCCAGCAGTTACTCGGGACACAACTACGAGCAGTACTTC. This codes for CASSYSGHNYEQYF.